This T cell receptor (beta chain) was found in a study of shared clonotypes between healthy human individuals. Sequenced by immunoSEQ multiplex PCR; TCRdb stores in-frame clones only, minus some. The data show about 1.5 million clones, with 98% seen just once and about 0.45% held by the top ten. There are 15 residues in the CDR3. With 4 bases clipped from V and 8 bases from J, the junction kept 11 bases outside the gene matches. Germline V gene data show CDR1 as SGHAT and CDR2 as FQNNGV. This chain uses TRBV11-2 with TRBJ2-1; 7 bases line up with TRBD1. The TCR was taken from a man aged 25 to 40 in good health. Sequencing was carried out using naive CD4+ T cells sorted from blood. The subset is: CD45RA+ positively selected. The CDR3 coding sequence is TGTGCCAGCAGCTCCCCGACAGGGACCCCCCATGAGCAGTTCTTC. The encoded protein is CASSSPTGTPHEQFF. The full variable domain, its missing parts supplied by reference TRBV11-2 and TRBJ2-1, is EAGVAQSPRYKIIEKRQSVAFWCNPISGHATLYWYQQILGQGPKLLIQFQNNGVVDDSQLPKDRFSAERLKGVDSTLKIQPAKLEDSAVYLCASSSPTGTPHEQFFGPGTRLTVL.